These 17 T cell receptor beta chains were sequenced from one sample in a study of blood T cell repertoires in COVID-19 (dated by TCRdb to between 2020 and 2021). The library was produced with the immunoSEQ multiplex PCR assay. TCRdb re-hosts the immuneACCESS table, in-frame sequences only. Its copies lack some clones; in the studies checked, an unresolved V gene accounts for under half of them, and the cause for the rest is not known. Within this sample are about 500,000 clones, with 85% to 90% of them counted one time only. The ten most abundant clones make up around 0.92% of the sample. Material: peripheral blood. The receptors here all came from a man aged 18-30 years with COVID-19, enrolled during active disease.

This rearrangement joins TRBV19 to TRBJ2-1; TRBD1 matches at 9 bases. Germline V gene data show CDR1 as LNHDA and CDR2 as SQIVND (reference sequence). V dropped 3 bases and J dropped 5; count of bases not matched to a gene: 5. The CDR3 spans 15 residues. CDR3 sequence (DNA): TGTGCCAGTAGTATCTTGGGACAGGGAGACAATGAGCAGTTCTTC. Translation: CASSILGQGDNEQFF.

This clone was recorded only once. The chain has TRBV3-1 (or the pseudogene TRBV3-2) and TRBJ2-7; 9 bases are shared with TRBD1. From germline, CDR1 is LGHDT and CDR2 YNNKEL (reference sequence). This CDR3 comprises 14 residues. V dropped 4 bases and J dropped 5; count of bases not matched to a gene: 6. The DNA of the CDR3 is TGTGCCAGCAGCCTTGGACAGGGGCTCCACGAGCAGTACTTC. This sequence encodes CASSLGQGLHEQYF.

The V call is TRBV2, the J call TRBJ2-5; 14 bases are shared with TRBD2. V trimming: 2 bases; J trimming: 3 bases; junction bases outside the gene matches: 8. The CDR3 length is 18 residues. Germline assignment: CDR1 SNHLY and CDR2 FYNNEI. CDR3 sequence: CASSEPHPGLAGEETQYF. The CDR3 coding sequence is TGTGCCAGCAGTGAACCCCACCCGGGACTAGCGGGAGAAGAGACCCAGTACTTC.

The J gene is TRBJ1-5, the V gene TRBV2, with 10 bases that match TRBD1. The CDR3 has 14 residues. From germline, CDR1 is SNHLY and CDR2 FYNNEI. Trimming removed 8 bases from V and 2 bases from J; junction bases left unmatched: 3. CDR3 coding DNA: TGTGCCAGCCGAGGGACAGGGGGCAATCAGCCCCAGCATTTT. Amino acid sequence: CASRGTGGNQPQHF.

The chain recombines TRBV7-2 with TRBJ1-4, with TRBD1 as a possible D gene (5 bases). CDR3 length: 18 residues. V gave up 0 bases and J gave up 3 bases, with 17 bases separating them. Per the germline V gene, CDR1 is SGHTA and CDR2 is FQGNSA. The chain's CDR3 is CASSLAGGLLRANEKLFF. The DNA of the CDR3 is TGTGCCAGCAGCTTAGCGGGGGGACTCCTTAGGGCTAATGAAAAACTGTTTTTT.

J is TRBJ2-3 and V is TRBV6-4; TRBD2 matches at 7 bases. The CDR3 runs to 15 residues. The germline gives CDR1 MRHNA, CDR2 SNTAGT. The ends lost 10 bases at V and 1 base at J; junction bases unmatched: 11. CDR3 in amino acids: CATALLAGGTDTQYF. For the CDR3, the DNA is TGTGCCACCGCCCTTCTCGCGGGGGGCACAGATACGCAGTATTTT.

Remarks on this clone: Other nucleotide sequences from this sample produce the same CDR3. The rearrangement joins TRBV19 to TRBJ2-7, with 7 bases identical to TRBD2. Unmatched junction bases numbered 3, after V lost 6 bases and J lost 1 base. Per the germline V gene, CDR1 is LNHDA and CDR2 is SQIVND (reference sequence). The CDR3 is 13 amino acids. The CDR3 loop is CASRASGSYEQYF. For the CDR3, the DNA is TGTGCCAGTAGAGCTAGCGGTTCCTACGAGCAGTACTTC.

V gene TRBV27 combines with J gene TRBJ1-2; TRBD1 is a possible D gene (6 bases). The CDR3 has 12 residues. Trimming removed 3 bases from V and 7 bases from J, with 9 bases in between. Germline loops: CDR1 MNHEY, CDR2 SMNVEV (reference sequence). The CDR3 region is CASSFRGGGYTF. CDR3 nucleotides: TGTGCCAGCAGTTTTAGGGGGGGTGGCTACACCTTC.

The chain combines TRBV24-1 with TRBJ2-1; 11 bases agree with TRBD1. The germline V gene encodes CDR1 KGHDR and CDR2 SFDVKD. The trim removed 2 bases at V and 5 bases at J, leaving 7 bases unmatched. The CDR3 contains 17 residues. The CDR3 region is CATSDYSGTGGNNEQFF. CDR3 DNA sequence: TGTGCCACCAGTGATTATTCCGGGACAGGGGGAAACAATGAGCAGTTCTTC.

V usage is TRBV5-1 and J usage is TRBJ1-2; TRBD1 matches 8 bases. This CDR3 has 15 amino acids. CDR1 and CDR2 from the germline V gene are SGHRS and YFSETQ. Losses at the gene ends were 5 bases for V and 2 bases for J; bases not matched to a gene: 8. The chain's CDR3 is CASRGGQGANYGYTF. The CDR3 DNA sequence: TGCGCCAGCAGAGGAGGGCAGGGGGCGAACTATGGCTACACCTTC.

The CDR3 sequence: CASSLVASGGAREQFF. CDR3 coding DNA: TGTGCCAGCAGCTTAGTTGCTAGCGGGGGGGCCCGGGAGCAGTTCTTC. The chain is built from TRBV11-2 and TRBJ2-1; TRBD2 matches 12 bases. Germline assignment: CDR1 SGHAT and CDR2 FQNNGV. The CDR3 runs 16 residues. Germline trimming cut 1 base from V and 10 bases from J; bases unmatched to any gene: 8.

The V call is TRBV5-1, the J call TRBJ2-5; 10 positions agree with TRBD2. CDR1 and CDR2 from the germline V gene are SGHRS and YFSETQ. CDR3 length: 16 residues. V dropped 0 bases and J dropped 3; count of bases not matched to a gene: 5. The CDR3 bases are TGCGCCAGCAGCTTGGGGGGGACTAGCGTTGAAGAGACCCAGTACTTC. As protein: CASSLGGTSVEETQYF.

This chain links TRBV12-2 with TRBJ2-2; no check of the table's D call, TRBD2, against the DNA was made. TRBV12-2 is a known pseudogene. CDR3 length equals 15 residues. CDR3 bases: TGTGCAAGTCGCTTTGTGGACTGGAACACCGGGGAGCTGTTTTTT. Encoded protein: CASRFVDWNTGELFF.

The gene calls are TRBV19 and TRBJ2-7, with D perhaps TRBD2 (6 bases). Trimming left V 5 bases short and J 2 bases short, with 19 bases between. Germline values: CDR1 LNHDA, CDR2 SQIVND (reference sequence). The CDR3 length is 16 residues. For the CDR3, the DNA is TGTGCCAGTAGTTCCCCCGGGGGTCAGGACCCCTACGAGCAGTACTTC. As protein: CASSSPGGQDPYEQYF.

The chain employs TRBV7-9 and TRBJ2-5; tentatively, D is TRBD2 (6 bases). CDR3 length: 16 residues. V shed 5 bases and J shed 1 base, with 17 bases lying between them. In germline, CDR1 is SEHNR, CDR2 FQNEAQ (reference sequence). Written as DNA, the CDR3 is TGTGCCAGCAGCCAAAGTGGGGGACTCATCCAAGAGACCCAGTACTTC. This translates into CASSQSGGLIQETQYF.

The CDR3 spells CASSSQQGTYEQYF. DNA of the CDR3: TGTGCCAGCAGCTCCCAACAGGGAACATACGAGCAGTACTTC. The chain employs TRBV7-6 and TRBJ2-7, with D possibly being TRBD1 (6 bases). The CDR3 length is 14 residues. Germline V gene sequence: CDR1 SGHVS, CDR2 FNYEAQ. V was clipped by 4 bases and J by 4 bases, with 14 bases between them.

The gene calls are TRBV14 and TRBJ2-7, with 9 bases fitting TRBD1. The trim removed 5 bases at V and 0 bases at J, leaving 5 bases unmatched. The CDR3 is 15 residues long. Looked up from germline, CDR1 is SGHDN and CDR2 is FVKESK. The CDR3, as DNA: TGTGCCAGCAGCAAAGGACAGGGGTCCTCCTACGAGCAGTACTTC. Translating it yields CASSKGQGSSYEQYF.